This T cell receptor (beta chain) was documented in a study of T-cell reconstitution after alpha-beta-depleted transplantation in children. Study-wide findings and caveats: T cells produced anew were the main source of T-cell counts and diversity one year after transplant.

Researchers prepared the TCRbeta library using unique molecular identifiers, the study reports. Via MiXCR, TCRdb re-called the PCR reads, giving one row per CDR3 protein. The sample has roughly 790,000 distinct CDR3 sequences; under 20% are singletons. This clonotype was counted only a few times. What it binds is unknown. The material was PBMCs, mostly from graft donor cells, obtained 360 days after TCRalphabeta/CD19-depleted stem cell transplant. The clonotype was recovered from a male patient younger than 18 who had a stem cell transplant for acute lymphoblastic leukemia, so the T cells may come from the graft donor.

The CDR3 loop is CATSDLGEGAGHYNEQFF. The DNA for the CDR3 is TGTGCCACCAGTGATCTGGGTGAAGGTGCGGGACACTACAATGAGCAGTTCTTC. The chain uses TRBV24-1 and TRBJ2-1; perhaps D is TRBD1 or TRBD2 (6 bases each). This CDR3 region has 18 residues. From germline, CDR1 is KGHDR and CDR2 SFDVKD. V dropped 3 bases and J dropped 3 bases, with 20 bases sitting between them.